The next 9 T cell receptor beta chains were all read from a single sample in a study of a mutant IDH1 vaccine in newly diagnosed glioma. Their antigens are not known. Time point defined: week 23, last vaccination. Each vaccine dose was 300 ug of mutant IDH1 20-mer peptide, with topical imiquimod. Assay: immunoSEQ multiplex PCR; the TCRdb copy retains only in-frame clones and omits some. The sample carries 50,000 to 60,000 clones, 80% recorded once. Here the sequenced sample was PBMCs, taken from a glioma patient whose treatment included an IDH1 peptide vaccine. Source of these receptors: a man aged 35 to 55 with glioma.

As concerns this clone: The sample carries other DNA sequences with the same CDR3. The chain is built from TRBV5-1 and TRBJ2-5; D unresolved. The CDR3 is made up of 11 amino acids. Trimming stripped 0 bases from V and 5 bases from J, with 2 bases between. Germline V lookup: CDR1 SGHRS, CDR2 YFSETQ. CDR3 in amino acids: CASSLEETQYF. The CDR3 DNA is TGCGCCAGCAGCTTGGAGGAGACCCAGTACTTC.

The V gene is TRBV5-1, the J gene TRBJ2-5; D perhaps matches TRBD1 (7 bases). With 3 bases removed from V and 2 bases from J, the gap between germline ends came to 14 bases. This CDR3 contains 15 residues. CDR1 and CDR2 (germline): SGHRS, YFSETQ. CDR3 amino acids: CASSWNPGGQETQYF. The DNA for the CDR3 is TGCGCCAGCAGCTGGAACCCAGGGGGGCAAGAGACCCAGTACTTC.

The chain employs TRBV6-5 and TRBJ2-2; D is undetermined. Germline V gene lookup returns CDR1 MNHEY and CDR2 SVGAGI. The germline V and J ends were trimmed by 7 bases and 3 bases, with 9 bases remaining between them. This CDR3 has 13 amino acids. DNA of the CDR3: TGTGCCAGCACATATCAGTACACCGGGGAGCTGTTTTTT. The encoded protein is CASTYQYTGELFF.

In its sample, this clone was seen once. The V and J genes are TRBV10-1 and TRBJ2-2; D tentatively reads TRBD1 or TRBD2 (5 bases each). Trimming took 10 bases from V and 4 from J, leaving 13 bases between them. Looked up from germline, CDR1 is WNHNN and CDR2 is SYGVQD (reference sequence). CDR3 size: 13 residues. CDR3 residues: CATAPGTTGELFF. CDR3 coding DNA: TGCGCCACCGCCCCCGGGACCACCGGGGAGCTGTTTTTT.

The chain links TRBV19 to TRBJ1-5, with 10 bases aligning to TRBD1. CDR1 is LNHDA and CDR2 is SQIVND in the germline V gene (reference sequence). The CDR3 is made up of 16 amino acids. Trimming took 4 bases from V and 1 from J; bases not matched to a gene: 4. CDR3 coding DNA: TGTGCCAGTAGTACCCGACAGGGGGCCAGCAATCAGCCCCAGCATTTT. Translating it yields CASSTRQGASNQPQHF.

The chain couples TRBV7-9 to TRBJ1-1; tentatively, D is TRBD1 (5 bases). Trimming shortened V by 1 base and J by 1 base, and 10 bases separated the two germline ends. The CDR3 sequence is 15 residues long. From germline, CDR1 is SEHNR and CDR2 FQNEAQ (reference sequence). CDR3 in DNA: TGTGCCAGCAGCTTAGGGGGACTGAAGAACACTGAAGCTTTCTTT. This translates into CASSLGGLKNTEAFF.

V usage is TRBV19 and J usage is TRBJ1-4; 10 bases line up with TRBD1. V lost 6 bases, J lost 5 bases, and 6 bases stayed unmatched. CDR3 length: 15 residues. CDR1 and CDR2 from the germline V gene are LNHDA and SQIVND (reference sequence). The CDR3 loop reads CASRQAGQGNEKLFF. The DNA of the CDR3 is TGTGCCAGTAGGCAAGCGGGACAGGGGAATGAAAAACTGTTTTTT.

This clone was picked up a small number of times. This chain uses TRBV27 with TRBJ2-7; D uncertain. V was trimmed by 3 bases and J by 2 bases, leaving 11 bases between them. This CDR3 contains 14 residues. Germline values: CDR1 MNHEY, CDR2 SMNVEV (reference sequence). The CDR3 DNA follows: TGTGCCAGCAGTTTCATCGACCGCCCCTACGAGCAGTACTTC. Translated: CASSFIDRPYEQYF.

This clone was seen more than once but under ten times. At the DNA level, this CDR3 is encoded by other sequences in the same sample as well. CDR3 sequence (DNA): TGTGCCAGCTCACCGAGCGTGAACACTGAAGCTTTCTTT. It encodes CASSPSVNTEAFF. The chain has TRBV18 and TRBJ1-1; D uncertain. The V gene's germline CDR1 is KGHSH and CDR2 LQKENI. Between the trimmed V and J ends, which lost 3 bases and 0 bases, there was a span of 5 bases. The length of the CDR3 is 13 residues.